This T cell receptor beta chain was observed in a study of T cells in Graves' hyperthyroidism and ophthalmopathy. Study details: Specimen type is peripheral blood, collected at initial diagnosis prior to any treatment.

The germline V and J ends were trimmed by 0 bases and 4 bases, with 17 bases remaining between them. This CDR3 is built from 17 residues. The germline V gene encodes CDR1 LNHNV and CDR2 YYDKDF (reference sequence). Amplified regions were TCR beta CDR3 sequences from RNA transcripts. A first-round RT-PCR of the TCR CDR3 used the HTBI primer set. TCRdb passed the multiplex PCR reads through MiXCR, listing each CDR3 protein once. The profile shows roughly 280,000 distinct CDR3 sequences, over 20% of them singletons. Isolation of PBMCs was performed on around 9.8 ml fresh peripheral blood. The specimen was blood. This clonotype was sampled from a man aged 30-40 years with Graves' ophthalmopathy. The rearrangement uses TRBV15 and TRBJ2-3; D might be TRBD2 (6 bases). CDR3 sequence reads: CATSRDLGGAQPDTQYF. In DNA, the CDR3 is TGTGCCACCAGCAGAGATTTGGGAGGAGCCCAGCCAGATACGCAGTATTTT.